The 25 T cell receptor beta chains reported below all come from one sample, sequenced in a study of OX40 agonist ivuxolimab in advanced cancers. Data came from immunoSEQ multiplex PCR; TCRdb stores just in-frame clones and leaves some out. The top ten hold more than 2.5% of the sample, which has 70,000 to 75,000 clones, roughly 88% seen once. Sample: CD4+ or CD8+ T cells sorted from blood, taken in a trial of the OX40 agonist ivuxolimab. These receptors all stem from an adult with an advanced solid tumor such as melanoma, head and neck, liver or kidney cancer.

The chain carries TRBV6-1 and TRBJ2-5, with a weak D call TRBD2 (5 bases). The CDR3 consists of 15 residues. Germline V lookup: CDR1 MNHNS, CDR2 SASEGT. Trimming pared 1 base from V and 5 bases from J, leaving 14 bases between. CDR3 DNA: TGTGCCAGCAGTGAAGGGCTAGCCCCAATGGAGACCCAGTACTTC. This sequence encodes CASSEGLAPMETQYF.

The chain combines TRBV2 with TRBJ1-1, with TRBD1 matching over 10 bases. J gave up 5 bases and V 3 bases, and 6 bases lay outside the gene matches. Per germline, CDR1 SNHLY and CDR2 FYNNEI. The CDR3 is 15 residues long. In DNA form, the CDR3 reads TGTGCCAGCAGTGATCCGGACAGGGGGAGGACTGAAGCTTTCTTT. Protein sequence: CASSDPDRGRTEAFF. The complete variable domain, with remaining parts taken from reference TRBV2 and TRBJ1-1, reads EPEVTQTPSHQVTQMGQEVILRCVPISNHLYFYWYRQILGQKVEFLVSFYNNEISEKSEIFDDQFSVERPDGSNFTLKIRSTKLEDSAMYFCASSDPDRGRTEAFFGQGTRLTVV.

The rearrangement links TRBV5-4 to TRBJ2-5; 10 bases fit TRBD1. The CDR3 is 16 residues long. V lost 7 bases, J lost 5 bases, and 14 bases stayed unmatched. Germline lookup yields CDR1 SGHNT and CDR2 YYREEE (reference sequence). CDR3 region: CASYNRDRGAGETQYF. In nucleotides, the CDR3 is TGTGCCAGCTACAACCGGGACAGGGGAGCGGGTGAGACCCAGTACTTC.

This clone was observed many times. The V call is TRBV19, the J call TRBJ1-5; a possible D gene is TRBD1 (6 bases). Trimming left V 4 bases short and J 1 base short, with 17 bases between. The CDR3 runs to 17 residues. Germline V CDR1 and CDR2: LNHDA, SQIVND (reference sequence). CDR3 protein: CASSTTQNRASNQPQHF. CDR3 in DNA: TGTGCCAGTAGTACTACGCAGAACAGGGCGAGCAATCAGCCCCAGCATTTT.

The J gene is TRBJ2-5, the V gene TRBV7-8, with 8 bases aligning to TRBD2. CDR1 and CDR2 (germline): SGHVS, FQNEAQ. J lost 5 bases, V lost 5 bases, and 10 bases had no gene match. This CDR3 is 15 amino acids long. CDR3 nucleotide sequence: TGTGCCAGCAGCCTCAACGGGGGGGCGAGGGAGACCCAGTACTTC. Translating it yields CASSLNGGARETQYF.

The gene calls are TRBV7-2 and TRBJ2-5, with D possibly TRBD1 on 5 matching bases. TRBJ2-7 matches the DNA end more closely, so the J call is doubtful. Germline values: CDR1 SGHTA, CDR2 FQGNSA. The CDR3 length is 13 residues. CDR3 DNA sequence: TGTGCCAGCAGCAGGAATGGGGCACTCGAGCAGTACTTC. Its protein is CASSRNGALEQYF.

The rearrangement links TRBV7-3 to TRBJ2-3; 11 bases fit TRBD2. The CDR3 runs to 17 residues. Trimming at V came to 5 bases and at J to 6 bases, leaving 13 bases not matched to a gene. Germline values: CDR1 SGHTA, CDR2 FQGTGA. CDR3 in amino acids: CASSPAGLAGGLDTQYF. Written as DNA, the CDR3 is TGTGCCAGCAGCCCGGCTGGGCTAGCGGGGGGACTGGATACGCAGTATTTT.

V is TRBV5-4 and J is TRBJ2-5; weak D call: TRBD2 (6 bases). This CDR3 is built from 16 residues. Trimming pared 0 bases from V and 5 bases from J, leaving 17 bases between. Germline values: CDR1 SGHNT, CDR2 YYREEE (reference sequence). CDR3 DNA: TGTGCCAGCAGCTTGGGGGGGGACCGAAGCTGGGAGACCCAGTACTTC. This encodes CASSLGGDRSWETQYF.

The V gene is TRBV11-3, the J gene TRBJ1-1, with D perhaps matching TRBD1 (5 bases). From germline, CDR1 is SGHNT and CDR2 YENEEA. CDR3 length: 14 amino acids. Trimming shortened V by 5 bases and J by 0 bases, and 10 bases separated the two germline ends. The DNA of the CDR3 is TGTGCCAGCAGCCCCGGGACGGTGAACACTGAAGCTTTCTTT. Residues: CASSPGTVNTEAFF.

The gene calls are TRBV7-9 and TRBJ1-1, with unresolved D. CDR1 SEHNR and CDR2 FQNEAQ come from the germline V gene (reference sequence). There are 16 residues in the CDR3. The V and J ends lost 0 bases and 1 base respectively, with 12 bases between them. The CDR3 DNA follows: TGTGCCAGCAGCTTAGCGGGCGGAGCCCGGAACACTGAAGCTTTCTTT. It translates to CASSLAGGARNTEAFF.

The V call is TRBV5-8, the J call TRBJ2-3; possibly TRBD2 for D (6 bases). Germline-derived CDR1 and CDR2 are SGHTS and YDEGEE. Trimming pared 3 bases from V and 2 bases from J, leaving 13 bases between. This CDR3 is built from 15 residues. CDR3 protein: CASSSFGRFTDTQYF. DNA for the CDR3: TGTGCCAGCAGCTCCTTTGGGAGGTTCACAGATACGCAGTATTTT.

This chain connects TRBV28 to TRBJ1-5; D uncertain. The germline CDR1 and CDR2 sequences are MDHEN and SYDVKM. V lost 2 bases, J lost 3 bases, and 8 bases lay in between. CDR3 length: 14 amino acids. The CDR3 DNA reads TGTGCCAGCAGTTTAGGGTACCACAATCAGCCCCAGCATTTT. It codes for CASSLGYHNQPQHF.

The chain links TRBV6-6 to TRBJ1-4; 8 bases match TRBD1. Losses at the gene ends were 6 bases for V and 0 bases for J; bases not matched to a gene: 3. This CDR3 comprises 15 residues. CDR1 and CDR2 from the germline V gene are MNHNY and SVGAGI (reference sequence). CDR3 DNA sequence: TGTGCCAGCAGGGGGACAGGATCAACTAATGAAAAACTGTTTTTT. Its translation is CASRGTGSTNEKLFF.

In regard to this clone: Sequence at one end of the junction differs from germline and may be a read error. The chain recombines TRBV19 with TRBJ2-1; 8 positions agree with TRBD2. The CDR3 length is 16 residues. Germline CDR1 LNHDA, CDR2 SQIVND (reference sequence). For the CDR3, the DNA is TGTGCCAGTAGTACGGGAGGACTAGCCTCCCACAATGAGCAGTTCTTC. Translated, it gives CASSTGGLASHNEQFF.

This chain connects TRBV5-6 to TRBJ2-5; no clear D gene. The CDR3 runs 12 residues. The germline V gene has CDR1 SGHDT and CDR2 YYEEEE. Trimming left V 2 bases short and J 5 bases short, with 7 bases between. CDR3 sequence: CASSFSRETQYF. In DNA, the CDR3 is TGTGCCAGCAGCTTCTCGCGGGAGACCCAGTACTTC. The entire variable domain, with the rest obtained from reference TRBV5-6 and TRBJ2-5, is as follows: DAGVTQSPTHLIKTRGQQVTLRCSPKSGHDTVSWYQQALGQGPQFIFQYYEEEERQRGNFPDRFSGHQFPNYSSELNVNALLLGDSALYLCASSFSRETQYFGPGTRLLVL.

The V and J genes are TRBV5-1 and TRBJ2-1, with 7 bases lining up with TRBD1. V shed 4 bases, J shed 4 bases, and the junction held 5 bases outside the gene matches. Germline CDR1 reads SGHRS; CDR2 reads YFSETQ. The CDR3 is 14 amino acids. CDR3 sequence (DNA): TGCGCCAGCAGCCCGGGACAGTTATACAATGAGCAGTTCTTC. Its translation: CASSPGQLYNEQFF.

As for this clone: In the same sample, other DNA sequences code for this CDR3. The rearrangement links TRBV7-9 to TRBJ2-3, with 8 bases that match TRBD1. The ends lost 5 bases at V and 3 bases at J; junction bases unmatched: 7. The CDR3 loop spans 15 amino acids. From germline, CDR1 is SEHNR and CDR2 FQNEAQ (reference sequence). The CDR3 region is CASSLGQGATDTQYF. The DNA of the CDR3 is TGTGCCAGCAGCCTCGGGCAGGGGGCAACAGATACGCAGTATTTT.

V usage is TRBV18 and J usage is TRBJ1-1, with D hard to call. Germline CDR1 KGHSH, CDR2 LQKENI. The CDR3 is 13 residues long. Trimming took off 4 bases at V and 0 bases at J, with 6 bases between the two ends. The CDR3 DNA sequence: TGTGCCAGCTCACGGGATCTGAACACTGAAGCTTTCTTT. Amino acids: CASSRDLNTEAFF.

The rearrangement uses TRBV14 and TRBJ2-7, with no clear D. Germline-derived CDR1 and CDR2 are SGHDN and FVKESK. There are 15 residues in the CDR3. V was trimmed by 1 base and J by 0 bases, leaving 10 bases between them. The CDR3 DNA is TGTGCCAGCAGCCAAGCCAGCTTCTCCTCCTACGAGCAGTACTTC. Translated: CASSQASFSSYEQYF.

The CDR3 DNA sequence: TGTGCCACCCAGAGACAGACAACTAATGAAAAACTGTTTTTT. Its protein product is CATQRQTTNEKLFF. J is TRBJ1-4 and V is TRBV15; D perhaps matches TRBD1 (5 bases). This CDR3 comprises 14 residues. Trimming took off 8 bases at V and 0 bases at J, with 10 bases between the two ends. Germline loops: CDR1 LNHNV, CDR2 YYDKDF (reference sequence).

V usage is TRBV28 and J usage is TRBJ2-5; D ambiguous. CDR1 is MDHEN and CDR2 is SYDVKM in the germline V gene. V was cut by 4 bases and J by 9 bases, with 9 bases left in between. CDR3 length: 11 residues. The CDR3 region has the DNA TGTGCCAGCAGTTCCCGGTTGTCCCAGTACTTC. This codes for CASSSRLSQYF.

V is TRBV7-9 and J is TRBJ1-2, with D unclear. CDR3 length equals 14 residues. The germline gives CDR1 SEHNR, CDR2 FQNEAQ (reference sequence). V lost 2 bases to trimming and J lost 4 bases, with 11 bases between them. The CDR3 DNA reads TGTGCCAGCAGCTTACCAGGTATCTTCTATGGCTACACCTTC. Translating gives CASSLPGIFYGYTF.

The rearrangement uses TRBV2 and TRBJ2-5; tentatively, D is TRBD2 (6 bases). The CDR3 runs 16 residues. Trimming took 6 bases from V and 1 from J, leaving 18 bases between them. CDR1 is SNHLY, CDR2 FYNNEI, per germline. The CDR3 is CASRSGERVLQETQYF. CDR3 in DNA: TGTGCCAGCAGAAGCGGCGAGCGGGTACTCCAAGAGACCCAGTACTTC.

The rearrangement links TRBV18 to TRBJ2-3; possible D gene TRBD2, 6 bases. The CDR3 totals 17 residues. Between the trimmed V and J ends, which lost 3 bases and 3 bases, there was a span of 19 bases. Germline CDR1 is KGHSH and CDR2 is LQKENI. The CDR3 DNA is TGTGCCAGCTCACCGCCCCCGCTACCGACTAGAACAGATACGCAGTATTTT. Translated: CASSPPPLPTRTDTQYF.

This clone was seen a single time. The DNA of the CDR3 is TGCGCCAGCAGGACTACAGGGGTCTCTGGAAACACCATATATTTT. It translates to CASRTTGVSGNTIYF. The chain combines TRBV5-1 with TRBJ1-3; the match to TRBD1 covers 7 bases. Germline values: CDR1 SGHRS, CDR2 YFSETQ. J gave up 0 bases and V 5 bases, and 5 bases lay outside the gene matches. The CDR3 is 15 amino acids. Full variable domain (outside the CDR3, taken from reference TRBV5-1 and TRBJ1-3): KAGVTQTPRYLIKTRGQQVTLSCSPISGHRSVSWYQQTPGQGLQFLFEYFSETQRNKGNFPGRFSGRQFSNSRSEMNVSTLELGDSALYLCASRTTGVSGNTIYFGEGSWLTVV.